Below are 18 T cell receptor beta chains sequenced from a single sample in a study of cytomegalovirus exposure and HLA in healthy donors. The PCR employed 60 Vbeta primers together with 13 Jbeta primers. The assay was immunoSEQ multiplex PCR, and TCRdb's table has in-frame clones only and misses some. The table includes 60,000 or so clones, approximately 83% detected once. The sequenced sample consisted of PBMCs. Receptors originate from a man aged 35-49 years in good health and CMV-seronegative.

This sequence joins TRBV2 and TRBJ2-7; maybe TRBD1 (6 bases). CDR1 and CDR2 (germline): SNHLY, FYNNEI. The CDR3 has 13 amino acids. Trimming cost V 6 bases and J 4 bases, with 13 bases left between them. The CDR3 sequence: CASRGHPIYEQYF. CDR3 DNA: TGTGCCAGCAGGGGACACCCGATTTACGAGCAGTACTTC.

This chain uses TRBV30 with TRBJ1-2; TRBD1 matches at 9 bases. Germline V gives CDR1 GTSNPN, CDR2 SVGIG (reference sequence). The CDR3 has 12 amino acids. The ends lost 7 bases at V and 3 bases at J; junction bases unmatched: 3. In nucleotides, the CDR3 is TGTGCCTTACAGGGGGCTCACTATGGCTACACCTTC. It specifies CALQGAHYGYTF.

The chain joins TRBV27 to TRBJ1-2; D not certain. The V end was cut by 2 bases, the J end by 6 bases, with 19 bases between. The CDR3 runs 16 residues. Germline values: CDR1 MNHEY, CDR2 SMNVEV (reference sequence). The chain's CDR3 is CASSLGSSGWTNGYTF. The CDR3 coding sequence is TGTGCCAGCAGTTTAGGCTCTTCGGGATGGACCAATGGCTACACCTTC.

This chain uses TRBV6-1 with TRBJ1-4; D perhaps matches TRBD1 (6 bases). The CDR3 consists of 19 residues. Looked up from germline, CDR1 is MNHNS and CDR2 is SASEGT. V was trimmed by 1 base and J by 7 bases, leaving 25 bases between them. CDR3 DNA sequence: TGTGCCAGCAGTGAAGTAGGGTTTAGCGCGGGGGCTTGGGGTGAAAAACTGTTTTTT. This sequence encodes CASSEVGFSAGAWGEKLFF.

This clone came up once. The chain employs TRBV28 and TRBJ1-6; 7 nucleotides align to TRBD1. The CDR3 covers 15 residues. CDR1 is MDHEN, CDR2 SYDVKM, per germline. The ends lost 5 bases at V and 7 bases at J; junction bases unmatched: 8. The CDR3 protein is CASSNPGTENSPLHF. In DNA, the CDR3 is TGTGCCAGCAGTAATCCCGGGACAGAAAATTCACCCCTCCACTTT.

The chain employs TRBV11-3 and TRBJ2-1; D is possibly TRBD2 (7 bases). The germline CDR1 and CDR2 sequences are SGHNT and YENEEA. CDR3 length: 16 amino acids. The V end lost 4 bases, the J end lost 9 bases, and 22 bases lay between the germline ends. As DNA, the CDR3 is TGTGCCAGCAGCTCCGCGCTGGGGGGGCTCGGGAGTGAGCAGTTCTTC. Translation: CASSSALGGLGSEQFF.

The chain has TRBV5-4 and TRBJ2-6; D gene uncertain. V lost 4 bases and J lost 1, with 6 bases in between. The CDR3 totals 14 residues. Per the germline V gene, CDR1 is SGHNT and CDR2 is YYREEE (reference sequence). The CDR3 coding sequence is TGTGCCAGCAGCCAGGAATCTGGGGCCAACGTCCTGACTTTC. Protein: CASSQESGANVLTF.

The rearrangement uses TRBV30 and TRBJ2-7; D perhaps matches TRBD1 (5 bases). The germline gives CDR1 GTSNPN, CDR2 SVGIG (reference sequence). The CDR3 spans 13 residues. The V end lost 7 bases, the J end lost 0 bases, and 13 bases lay between the germline ends. In DNA form, the CDR3 reads TGTGCCTCCCTGGCAGGGAACTCCTACGAGCAGTACTTC. Its protein product is CASLAGNSYEQYF.

A few counts support this clone. The chain combines TRBV5-6 with TRBJ1-2; no definite D call. Trimming removed 1 base at V and 0 bases at J, with 10 bases between. Germline V gene data show CDR1 as SGHDT and CDR2 as YYEEEE. The CDR3 contains 15 residues. The CDR3 sequence: CASSLMGVTNYGYTF. The DNA for the CDR3 is TGTGCCAGCAGCTTGATGGGAGTAACTAACTATGGCTACACCTTC.

The sample holds a few counts of this clone. This sequence joins TRBV30 and TRBJ2-5; D is ambiguous. This CDR3 contains 11 residues. Deletions cut 5 bases from V and 1 base from J, with 5 bases between. In germline, CDR1 is GTSNPN, CDR2 SVGIG (reference sequence). The CDR3 spells CAWGSQETQYF. The CDR3 DNA follows: TGTGCCTGGGGCTCCCAAGAGACCCAGTACTTC.

V gene TRBV11-2 combines with J gene TRBJ2-7, with D perhaps TRBD2 (5 bases). V was trimmed by 5 bases and J by 4 bases, leaving 21 bases between them. Germline CDR1 and CDR2: SGHAT and FQNNGV. The length of the CDR3 is 16 residues. The CDR3 loop reads CASSPDPILRVYEQYF. CDR3 DNA: TGTGCCAGCAGCCCCGACCCGATTTTGAGGGTGTACGAGCAGTACTTC.

The chain joins TRBV7-2 to TRBJ2-1; TRBD2 matches at 10 bases. This CDR3 has 13 residues. CDR1 and CDR2 (germline): SGHTA, FQGNSA. Germline trimming cut 5 bases from V and 13 bases from J; bases unmatched to any gene: 8. CDR3 protein: CASSQRGGLQQFF. Written as DNA, the CDR3 is TGTGCCAGCAGCCAGCGGGGGGGCCTTCAACAGTTCTTC.

On this clone: No DNA is shown, since the ends of the CDR3 on it are uncertain; the CDR3 is the one TCRdb lists. The chain combines TRBV5-1 with TRBJ2-3; the table's D call, TRBD1, has no DNA check behind it. The CDR3 spans 15 amino acids, including both terminal residues. Looked up from germline, CDR1 is SGHRS and CDR2 is YFSETQ. CDR3 in amino acids: CASSSSTGGSDTQYF.

This rearrangement joins TRBV7-2 to TRBJ2-7; the match to TRBD1 covers 7 bases. The J segment lost 3 bases and the V segment lost 6 bases, leaving 8 bases of the junction unmatched. Germline CDR1 is SGHTA and CDR2 is FQGNSA. This CDR3 is 14 amino acids long. The chain's CDR3 is CASRRTTGLYEQYF. CDR3 nucleotides: TGTGCCAGCAGACGCACGACAGGGCTCTACGAGCAGTACTTC.

This clone came up once. The chain links TRBV28 to TRBJ1-4; D remains unclear. Germline V lookup: CDR1 MDHEN, CDR2 SYDVKM. The V end lost 6 bases, the J end lost 7 bases, and 9 bases lay between the germline ends. The CDR3 sequence is 12 residues long. As DNA, the CDR3 is TGTGCCAGCAGCCCTACGTCTGAAAAACTGTTTTTT. This gives the protein CASSPTSEKLFF.

This clone appeared a few times. This rearrangement joins TRBV5-1 to TRBJ1-5; D is possibly TRBD1 (5 bases). The CDR3 loop spans 15 amino acids. Trimming left V 1 base short and J 7 bases short, with 15 bases between. Per the germline V gene, CDR1 is SGHRS and CDR2 is YFSETQ. The CDR3 DNA reads TGCGCCAGCAGCTTGTTCGGAGGGGCCGGGCAGCCCCAGCATTTT. It encodes CASSLFGGAGQPQHF.

The chain uses TRBV18 and TRBJ1-1, with D perhaps matching TRBD1 (5 bases). Trimming shortened V by 3 bases and J by 4 bases, and 21 bases separated the two germline ends. Germline V gene data show CDR1 as KGHSH and CDR2 as LQKENI. The CDR3 runs to 17 residues. The CDR3 coding sequence is TGTGCCAGCTCACCCAACGCATGGGGCGCGTCCGGCACTGAAGCTTTCTTT. Its protein is CASSPNAWGASGTEAFF. The full variable domain, in which reference TRBV18 and TRBJ1-1 provide the parts outside the CDR3, is NAGVMQNPRHLVRRRGQEARLRCSPMKGHSHVYWYRQLPEEGLKFMVYLQKENIIDESGMPKERFSAEFPKEGPSILRIQQVVRGDSAAYFCASSPNAWGASGTEAFFGQGTRLTVV.

This clone has more than one count but fewer than ten. V gene TRBV23-1 combines with J gene TRBJ1-1; 9 nucleotides agree with TRBD1. TRBV23-1 is an ORF for which the function is uncertain. The CDR3 runs 15 residues. V lost 6 bases to trimming and J lost 4 bases; unmatched junction nucleotides: 9. CDR3 residues: CASSLQQGAITEAFF. CDR3 nucleotides: TGCGCCAGCAGCCTCCAACAGGGGGCGATCACTGAAGCTTTCTTT.